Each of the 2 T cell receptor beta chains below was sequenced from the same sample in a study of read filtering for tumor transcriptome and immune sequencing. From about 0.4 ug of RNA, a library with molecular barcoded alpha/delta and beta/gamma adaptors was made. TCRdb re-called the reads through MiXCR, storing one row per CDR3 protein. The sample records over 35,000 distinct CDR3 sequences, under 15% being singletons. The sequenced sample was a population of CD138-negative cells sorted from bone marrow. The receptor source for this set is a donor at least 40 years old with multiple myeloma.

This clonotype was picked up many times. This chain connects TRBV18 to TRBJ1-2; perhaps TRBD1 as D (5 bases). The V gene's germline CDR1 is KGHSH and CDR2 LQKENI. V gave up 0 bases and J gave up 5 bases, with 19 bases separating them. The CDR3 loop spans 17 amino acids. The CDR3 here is CASSPPLTAGSRYGYTF. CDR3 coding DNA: TGTGCCAGCTCACCACCGCTGACAGCCGGGAGTCGATATGGCTACACCTTC.

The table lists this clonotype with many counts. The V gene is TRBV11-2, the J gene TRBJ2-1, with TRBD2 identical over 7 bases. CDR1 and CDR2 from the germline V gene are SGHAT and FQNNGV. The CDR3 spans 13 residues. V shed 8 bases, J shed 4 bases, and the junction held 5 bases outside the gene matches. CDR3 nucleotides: TGTGCCAGCCGCCTAGCGGATTACAATGAGCAGTTCTTC. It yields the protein CASRLADYNEQFF.